A single sample is the source of the 10 T cell receptor beta chains below, sequenced in a study of T cell responses to AZD1222 COVID-19 vaccine. The data were produced by immunoSEQ multiplex PCR, yet TCRdb's version contains in-frame clones alone and is incomplete. This sample has 150,000 to 200,000 clones, with around 89% found just once. Sequencing used peripheral blood, obtained 28 days after the second AZD1222 dose. The receptor source for this set is an adult who received the AZD1222 COVID-19 vaccine.

This chain connects TRBV5-1 to TRBJ1-1; D may be TRBD1 (5 bases). V lost 4 bases to trimming and J lost 1 base, with 11 bases between them. The CDR3 loop spans 14 amino acids. The germline gives CDR1 SGHRS, CDR2 YFSETQ. Here the CDR3 reads CASSEGPRNTEAFF. The DNA of the CDR3 is TGCGCCAGCAGCGAGGGACCAAGGAACACTGAAGCTTTCTTT.

This chain joins TRBV6-2 or TRBV6-3 and TRBJ2-7, with 7 bases matching TRBD2. The ends lost 2 bases at V and 9 bases at J; junction bases unmatched: 4. The CDR3 runs to 12 residues. Germline V CDR1 and CDR2: MNHEY, SVGEGT. CDR3 DNA: TGTGCCAGCAGTTACGCGGGGAGGGGGCAGTACTTC. Residues: CASSYAGRGQYF.

The rearrangement joins TRBV30 to TRBJ2-3; unclear D gene. From germline, CDR1 is GTSNPN and CDR2 SVGIG (reference sequence). The CDR3 runs to 13 residues. Trimming stripped 0 bases from V and 3 bases from J, with 7 bases between. The chain's CDR3 is CAWSVLVTDTQYF. CDR3 bases: TGTGCCTGGAGTGTTTTAGTTACAGATACGCAGTATTTT. Drawing the rest from reference TRBV30 and TRBJ2-3, the complete variable domain is SQTIHQWPATLVQPVGSPLSLECTVEGTSNPNLYWYRQAAGRGLQLLFYSVGIGQISSEVPQNLSASRPQDRQFILSSKKLLLSDSGFYLCAWSVLVTDTQYFGPGTRLTVL.

The chain joins TRBV4-2 to TRBJ1-6, with TRBD1 identical over 7 bases. The J segment lost 9 bases and the V segment lost 4 bases, leaving 6 bases of the junction unmatched. The CDR3 has 14 residues. Germline CDR1 reads LGHNA; CDR2 reads YNFKEQ. The CDR3 DNA sequence: TGTGCCAGCAGCCTAACAGGGGAAGGTTCACCCCTCCACTTT. The encoded protein is CASSLTGEGSPLHF.

This chain joins TRBV5-4 and TRBJ2-1; D call uncertain. The CDR3 runs 15 residues. Trimming took off 0 bases at V and 6 bases at J, with 13 bases between the two ends. From germline, CDR1 is SGHNT and CDR2 YYREEE (reference sequence). DNA for the CDR3: TGTGCCAGCAGCTTGGGCTACCCCGTAGCCAATGAGCAGTTCTTC. Its protein product is CASSLGYPVANEQFF.

The rearrangement joins TRBV5-4 to TRBJ1-6; D perhaps matches TRBD1 (5 bases). The CDR3 is 13 amino acids. V lost 1 base, J lost 10 bases, and 9 bases lay in between. CDR1 is SGHNT and CDR2 is YYREEE in the germline V gene (reference sequence). The CDR3 loop reads CASSLRWDSPLHF. As DNA, the CDR3 is TGTGCCAGCAGCTTGAGGTGGGACTCACCCCTCCACTTT.

The chain carries TRBV2 and TRBJ2-7; TRBD2 might be the D (6 bases). Trimming took off 6 bases at V and 2 bases at J, with 20 bases between the two ends. The CDR3 sequence is 16 residues long. CDR1 and CDR2 from the germline V gene are SNHLY and FYNNEI. CDR3 region: CASRLRLDKEAYEQYF. CDR3 DNA: TGTGCCAGCAGATTAAGACTAGACAAAGAGGCCTACGAGCAGTACTTC.

This clone showed up just once. This sequence joins TRBV4-2 and TRBJ1-3; 7 nucleotides match TRBD1. This CDR3 contains 16 residues. The ends lost 2 bases at V and 5 bases at J; junction bases unmatched: 9. Germline CDR1 and CDR2: LGHNA and YNFKEQ. DNA for the CDR3: TGTGCCAGCAGCCAAACAAATCCGGGACAGCGAAACACCATATATTTT. This gives the protein CASSQTNPGQRNTIYF.

The rearrangement uses TRBV27 and TRBJ2-5, with D possibly TRBD1 on 6 matching bases. Germline CDR1 reads MNHEY; CDR2 reads SMNVEV (reference sequence). The CDR3 contains 13 residues. The CDR3: CASRQDIRETQYF. The CDR3, as DNA: TGTGCAAGTAGACAGGACATCAGAGAGACCCAGTACTTC.

The chain has TRBV28 and TRBJ1-2; D uncertain. The CDR3 runs to 12 residues. In germline, CDR1 is MDHEN, CDR2 SYDVKM. V lost 8 bases to trimming and J lost 7 bases, with 14 bases between them. In DNA, the CDR3 is TGTGCCAGCCGAGGCAGTTTTGGTGGCTACACCTTC. This translates into CASRGSFGGYTF.